This is a list of T cell receptor beta chains from one sample in a study of T cells in Graves' hyperthyroidism and ophthalmopathy. TCRdb analysed the multiplex PCR reads with MiXCR anew, one entry per CDR3 protein. The profile shows about 590,000 distinct CDR3 sequences, 14% of them singletons. The specimen sequenced was blood. The receptors stem from a woman between 18 and 29 years old with Graves' ophthalmopathy. Both conserved end residues are part of each CDR3. A D gene is named only where the DNA matches it firmly. Clone size appears in some rows only: once, few, many, or a class for an expanded clone.

size	J	V	D	CDR3	DNA
many	TRBJ2-3	TRBV7-8	TRBD2	CASSPGLAVVDTQYF	TGTGCCAGCAGCCCGGGACTAGCGGTCGTAGATACGCAGTATTTT
many	TRBJ2-1	TRBV3-1	TRBD2	CASSLSGVGYNEQFF	TGTGCCAGCAGCCTGAGCGGGGTGGGATACAATGAGCAGTTCTTC
-	TRBJ2-2	TRBV28	-	CATPGNITGELFF	TGTGCCACGCCCGGGAATATCACCGGGGAGCTGTTTTTT
-	TRBJ1-2	TRBV3-1	-	CASSQVQARNYGYTF	TGTGCCAGCAGCCAAGTCCAGGCTCGGAACTATGGCTACACCTTC
-	TRBJ1-1	TRBV29-1	TRBD1	CSVGDRGWDTEAFF	TGCAGCGTGGGGGACAGGGGGTGGGACACTGAAGCTTTCTTT
-	TRBJ2-2	TRBV28	-	CASSLGGARGTGELFF	TGTGCCAGCAGTTTGGGAGGGGCCAGGGGGACCGGGGAGCTGTTTTTT
once	TRBJ2-3	TRBV4-3	-	CASSQADGTFDTQYF	TGCGCCAGCAGCCAAGCTGACGGGACTTTTGATACGCAGTATTTT
many	TRBJ2-7	TRBV7-8	TRBD2	CASSLRRTSGNEQYF	TGTGCCAGCAGCTTAAGGCGGACTAGCGGGAACGAGCAGTACTTC
-	TRBJ1-2	TRBV6-2/TRBV6-3	TRBD1	CASSYWPPGQGKAGYTF	TGTGCCAGCAGTTACTGGCCCCCGGGACAGGGAAAGGCTGGCTACACCTTC
few	TRBJ2-1	TRBV6-5	-	CASSYGSFNEQFF	TGTGCCAGCAGTTACGGTAGTTTCAATGAGCAGTTCTTC
-	TRBJ1-5	TRBV19	-	CASSISVSNQPQHF	TGTGCCAGTAGTATTTCAGTTAGCAATCAGCCCCAGCATTTT
many	TRBJ1-1	TRBV28	-	CATIGAPDDTEAFF	TGTGCCACAATCGGGGCGCCGGATGACACTGAAGCTTTCTTT
-	TRBJ1-5	TRBV4-1	-	CASSQQQGYNQPQHF	TGCGCCAGCAGCCAGCAACAGGGATACAATCAGCCCCAGCATTTT
many	TRBJ2-3	TRBV3-1	-	CASSQDPGGLDTQYF	TGTGCCAGCAGCCAAGATCCCGGCGGCCTGGATACGCAGTATTTT
many	TRBJ1-5	TRBV12-3/TRBV12-4	-	CASRPGQLNQPQHF	TGTGCCAGCAGACCTGGACAGTTAAATCAGCCCCAGCATTTT
few	TRBJ1-5	TRBV4-1	TRBD1	CASSRQGESNQPQHF	TGCGCCAGCAGCCGACAGGGGGAAAGCAATCAGCCCCAGCATTTT
many	TRBJ1-1	TRBV28	-	CASLTKRDTEAFF	TGTGCCAGCTTAACGAAGCGGGACACTGAAGCTTTCTTT
-	TRBJ1-1	TRBV6-1	TRBD1	CASSSGGANTEAFF	TGTGCCAGCAGCTCAGGGGGGGCGAACACTGAAGCTTTCTTT
-	TRBJ2-3	TRBV20-1	TRBD2	CSARDHALAGAADTQYF	TGCAGTGCTAGAGATCATGCCCTAGCGGGAGCCGCAGATACGCAGTATTTT
few	TRBJ2-7	TRBV7-2	TRBD2	CASSSLRDYWGGEQYF	TGTGCCAGCAGCTCCCTCCGGGACTACTGGGGCGGCGAGCAGTACTTC
many	TRBJ1-2	TRBV9	TRBD1	CASSAETGEVYGYTF	TGTGCCAGCAGCGCCGAGACAGGGGAGGTCTATGGCTACACCTTC
many	TRBJ1-3	TRBV12-3/TRBV12-4	-	CASRTETSGNTIYF	TGTGCCAGCAGGACAGAAACCTCTGGAAACACCATATATTTT
many	TRBJ2-1	TRBV10-3	TRBD2	CAIKAGGPYNEQFF	TGTGCCATCAAAGCGGGAGGGCCTTACAATGAGCAGTTCTTC
-	TRBJ2-2	TRBV19	-	CASSRTRGTGELFF	TGTGCCAGTAGTCGAACTCGTGGGACCGGGGAGCTGTTTTTT
-	TRBJ1-5	TRBV16	-	CASSRSLGQPQHF	TGTGCCAGCAGCCGATCCTTGGGACAGCCCCAGCATTTT
many	TRBJ2-7	TRBV30	-	CAWNSGSGETYEQYF	TGTGCCTGGAATTCGGGTTCAGGGGAAACCTACGAGCAGTACTTC
many	TRBJ2-4	TRBV11-2	TRBD1	CASSPGQGLKLAKNIQYF	TGTGCCAGCAGCCCCGGACAGGGGTTAAAACTAGCCAAAAACATTCAGTACTTC
many	TRBJ1-1	TRBV12-3/TRBV12-4	-	CASSPTPMNTEAFF	TGTGCCAGCAGTCCGACACCGATGAACACTGAAGCTTTCTTT